A selection of T cell receptor beta chains follows, all from one sample in a study of shared clonotypes between healthy human individuals. Using immunoSEQ multiplex PCR, the repertoire was profiled, and TCRdb retains in-frame clones only, with some absent. Of 2 million to 3 million clones in the sample, roughly 93% are singletons; the top ten hold about 0.39%. Sample: naive CD4+ T cells from PBMCs. These receptors all come from a man aged 18 to 30 in good health. Some clones in this sample may be carry-over from other donors' samples. The CDR3 runs from the conserved cysteine through the conserved F or W. The D gene is left open where the match is weak. Expanded clones are given a class, and other clones once, few, many or no size at all.

abundance	len	v_gene	j_gene	d_gene	CDR3aa	CDR3nt
once	15	TRBV18	TRBJ2-7	.	CASSGGAGPPYEQYF	TGTGCCAGCTCAGGGGGGGCAGGGCCCCCCTACGAGCAGTACTTC
.	15	TRBV28	TRBJ1-3	.	CASNSPDSVGNTIYF	TGTGCCAGCAATTCCCCGGACAGTGTCGGAAACACCATATATTTT
.	15	TRBV21-1	TRBJ2-2	.	CASSSKATVTGELFF	TGTGCCAGCAGTAGCAAAGCGACAGTTACCGGGGAGCTGTTTTTT
.	15	TRBV11-2	TRBJ1-2	.	CASSPRTVPKYGYTF	TGTGCCAGCAGCCCTCGGACAGTACCGAAATATGGCTACACCTTC
.	13	TRBV11-2	TRBJ2-3	.	CASSKSDRDTQYF	TGTGCCAGCAGCAAATCCGACAGAGATACGCAGTATTTT
.	17	TRBV13	TRBJ1-2	.	CASSLGPARGGGVGYTF	TGTGCCAGCAGCTTAGGCCCCGCCAGAGGGGGGGGAGTCGGCTACACCTTC
.	15	TRBV11-3	TRBJ2-1	TRBD2	CATTQGGGAYNEQFF	TGTGCCACTACCCAGGGCGGGGGAGCCTACAATGAGCAGTTCTTC
.	16	TRBV15	TRBJ1-4	TRBD1	CATSRDQGQGGEKLFF	TGTGCCACCAGCAGAGATCAGGGACAGGGAGGGGAAAAACTGTTTTTT
.	17	TRBV7-2	TRBJ2-7	TRBD2	CASSSPGLAGGRYEQYF	TGTGCCAGCAGCTCTCCGGGACTAGCGGGAGGGCGCTACGAGCAGTACTTC
.	11	TRBV20-1	TRBJ2-5	.	CTPIVGKTQYF	TGCACCCCGATCGTGGGAAAGACCCAGTACTTC
.	15	TRBV7-7	TRBJ2-7	.	CASSLGQGYSYEQYF	TGTGCCAGCAGCTTAGGTCAGGGGTATTCCTACGAGCAGTACTTC
.	15	TRBV2	TRBJ2-4	TRBD2	CASIAGGLAKNIQYF	TGTGCCAGCATTGCGGGAGGGCTAGCCAAAAACATTCAGTACTTC
.	13	TRBV19	TRBJ2-5	.	CASSLTQGETQYF	TGTGCCAGTAGTCTAACACAGGGCGAGACCCAGTACTTC
.	13	TRBV9	TRBJ1-2	.	CASSLDRNYGYTF	TGTGCCAGCAGCCTCGACAGAAACTATGGCTACACCTTC
.	15	TRBV9	TRBJ2-6	.	CASSVFFSGANVLTF	TGTGCCAGCAGCGTATTCTTCTCTGGGGCCAACGTCCTGACTTTC
.	13	TRBV7-3	TRBJ2-7	.	CASSLNQQYEQYF	TGTGCCAGCAGCTTAAACCAGCAGTACGAGCAGTACTTC
.	14	TRBV6-5	TRBJ2-7	.	CASSYGGRAYEQYF	TGTGCCAGCAGTTACGGGGGGCGAGCTTACGAGCAGTACTTC
once	15	TRBV30	TRBJ1-1	.	CAWSVKGLQYPEAFF	TGTGCCTGGAGTGTAAAGGGACTTCAATACCCTGAAGCTTTCTTT